A single TCR beta chain is shown here with its context. The target antigen is unknown. Libraries of TCR beta came from quantitative 5'-RACE with molecular barcodes. One entry per CDR3 protein results from TCRdb running MiXCR on the 5' RACE reads. The data show about 460,000 distinct CDR3 sequences, approximately 5% seen once. The CDR3 is 12 residues long. V dropped 10 bases and J dropped 5; count of bases not matched to a gene: 7. The V gene's germline CDR1 is MDHEN and CDR2 SYDVKM. This sample stems from a study of CD8 T cells in ankylosing spondylitis. General study points: Ankylosing spondylitis blood seemed to carry a telltale TCR beta motif made of under 10 highly homologous variants. Disease-linked clones proved CD8+ and comparatively uncommon in peripheral blood. As reported, disease-linked clones showed significant enrichment in matched ankylosing spondylitis synovial fluid. Existing reports had already noted some motif variants in reactive arthritis synovial fluid and blood.

V usage is TRBV28 and J usage is TRBJ2-7, with TRBD1 identical over 8 bases. The origin of this receptor is a male donor with ankylosing spondylitis. Source material: blood, either unsorted or a sorted T cell fraction (not recorded which). The CDR3 coding sequence is TGTGCCACCACGACAGGGGCCAACGAGCAGTACTTC. Translated, it gives CATTTGANEQYF.